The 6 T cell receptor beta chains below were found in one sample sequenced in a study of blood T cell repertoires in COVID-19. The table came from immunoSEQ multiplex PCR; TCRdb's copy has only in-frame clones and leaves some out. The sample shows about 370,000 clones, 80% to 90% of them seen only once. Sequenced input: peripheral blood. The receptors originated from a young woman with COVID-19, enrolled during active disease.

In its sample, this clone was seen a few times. This chain's CDR3 is CASSQPGQLNEKLFF. Here the CDR3 DNA reads TGCGCCAGCAGCCAACCGGGACAGCTTAATGAAAAACTGTTTTTT. The rearrangement links TRBV4-1 to TRBJ1-4; 7 positions match TRBD1. The CDR3 sequence is 15 residues long. V trimming: 2 bases; J trimming: 4 bases; junction bases outside the gene matches: 4. Per the germline V gene, CDR1 is MGHRA and CDR2 is YSYEKL.

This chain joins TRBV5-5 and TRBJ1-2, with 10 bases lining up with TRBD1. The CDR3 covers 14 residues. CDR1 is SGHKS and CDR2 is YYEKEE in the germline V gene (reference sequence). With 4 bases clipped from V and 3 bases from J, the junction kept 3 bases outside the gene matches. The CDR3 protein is CASSRGQGDYGYTF. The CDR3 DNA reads TGTGCCAGCAGCCGCGGACAGGGGGACTATGGCTACACCTTC.

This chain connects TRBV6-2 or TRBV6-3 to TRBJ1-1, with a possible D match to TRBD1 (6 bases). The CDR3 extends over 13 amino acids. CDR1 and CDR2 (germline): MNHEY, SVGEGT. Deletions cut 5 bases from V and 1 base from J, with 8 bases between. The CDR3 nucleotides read TGTGCCAGCAGTGAGACAGGGAACACTGAAGCTTTCTTT. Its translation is CASSETGNTEAFF.

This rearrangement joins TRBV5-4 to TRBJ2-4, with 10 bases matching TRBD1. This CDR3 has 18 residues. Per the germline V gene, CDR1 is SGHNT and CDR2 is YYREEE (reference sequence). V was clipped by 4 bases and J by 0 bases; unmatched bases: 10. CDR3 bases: TGTGCCAGCAGCAACCGGGACAGGGGATCGTTAGCCAAAAACATTCAGTACTTC. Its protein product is CASSNRDRGSLAKNIQYF.

The CDR3 DNA is TGTGCCAGCTGGATCGGGTTGGGCAATGAGCAGTTCTTC. This encodes CASWIGLGNEQFF. V usage is TRBV6-5 and J usage is TRBJ2-1, with D hard to call. The V gene lost 8 bases and the J gene lost 6 bases, with 14 bases spanning the gap. Per germline, CDR1 MNHEY and CDR2 SVGAGI. CDR3 length: 13 residues.

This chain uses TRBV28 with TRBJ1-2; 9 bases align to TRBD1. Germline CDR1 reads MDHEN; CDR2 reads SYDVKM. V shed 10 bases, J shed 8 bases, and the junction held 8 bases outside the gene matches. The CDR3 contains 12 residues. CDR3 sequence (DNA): TGTGCCACCTATACAGGGGGCCGGGGCTACACCTTC. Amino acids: CATYTGGRGYTF.